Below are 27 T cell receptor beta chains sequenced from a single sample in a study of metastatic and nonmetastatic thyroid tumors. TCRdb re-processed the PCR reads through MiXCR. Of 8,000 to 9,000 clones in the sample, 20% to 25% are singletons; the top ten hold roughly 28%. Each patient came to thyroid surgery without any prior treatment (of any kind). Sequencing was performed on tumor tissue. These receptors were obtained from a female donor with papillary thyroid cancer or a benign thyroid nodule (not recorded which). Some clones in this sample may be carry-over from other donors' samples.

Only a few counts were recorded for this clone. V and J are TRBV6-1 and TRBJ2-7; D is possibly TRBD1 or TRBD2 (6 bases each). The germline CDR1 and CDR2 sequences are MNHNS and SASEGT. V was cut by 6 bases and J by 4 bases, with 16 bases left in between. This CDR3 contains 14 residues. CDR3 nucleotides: TGTGCCAGCAGCCAAACGGGGGCAGGGTACGAGCAGTACTTC. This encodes CASSQTGAGYEQYF.

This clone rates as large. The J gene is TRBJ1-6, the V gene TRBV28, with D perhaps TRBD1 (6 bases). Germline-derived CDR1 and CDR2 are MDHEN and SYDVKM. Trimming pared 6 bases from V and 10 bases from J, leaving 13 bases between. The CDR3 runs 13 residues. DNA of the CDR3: TGTGCCAGCAGGAAAGCAGGGGACTCACCCCTCCACTTT. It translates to CASRKAGDSPLHF.

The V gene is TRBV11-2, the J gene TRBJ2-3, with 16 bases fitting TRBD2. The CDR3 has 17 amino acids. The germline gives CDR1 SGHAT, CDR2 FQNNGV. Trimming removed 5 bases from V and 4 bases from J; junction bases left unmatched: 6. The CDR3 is CASSPGLAGGPADTQYF. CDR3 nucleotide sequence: TGTGCCAGCAGCCCGGGACTAGCGGGAGGGCCCGCAGATACGCAGTATTTT.

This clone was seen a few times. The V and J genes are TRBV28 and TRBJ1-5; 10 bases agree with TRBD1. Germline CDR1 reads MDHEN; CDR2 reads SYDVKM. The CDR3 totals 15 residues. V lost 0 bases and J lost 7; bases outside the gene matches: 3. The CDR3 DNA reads TGTGCCAGCAGTTTATGGGGGACAGGGGCCCAGCCCCAGCATTTT. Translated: CASSLWGTGAQPQHF.

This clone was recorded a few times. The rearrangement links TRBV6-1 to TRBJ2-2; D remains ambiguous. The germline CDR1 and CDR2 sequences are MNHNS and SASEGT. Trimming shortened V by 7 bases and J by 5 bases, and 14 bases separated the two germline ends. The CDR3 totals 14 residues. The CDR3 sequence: CASKQRFGTGELFF. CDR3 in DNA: TGTGCCAGCAAACAAAGGTTTGGGACCGGGGAGCTGTTTTTT.

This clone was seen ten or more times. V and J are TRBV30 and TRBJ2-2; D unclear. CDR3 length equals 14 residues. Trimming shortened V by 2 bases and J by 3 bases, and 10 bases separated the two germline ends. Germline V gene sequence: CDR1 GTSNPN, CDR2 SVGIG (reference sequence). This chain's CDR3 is CAWSPPRDTGELFF. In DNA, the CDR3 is TGTGCCTGGAGTCCCCCCCGAGACACCGGGGAGCTGTTTTTT. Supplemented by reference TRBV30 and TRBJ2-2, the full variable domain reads SQTIHQWPATLVQPVGSPLSLECTVEGTSNPNLYWYRQAAGRGLQLLFYSVGIGQISSEVPQNLSASRPQDRQFILSSKKLLLSDSGFYLCAWSPPRDTGELFFGEGSRLTVL.

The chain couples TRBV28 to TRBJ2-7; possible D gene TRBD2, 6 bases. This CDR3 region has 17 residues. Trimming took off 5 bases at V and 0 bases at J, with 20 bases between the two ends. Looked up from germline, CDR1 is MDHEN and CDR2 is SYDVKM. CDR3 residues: CASSILSGGASSYEQYF. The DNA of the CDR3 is TGTGCCAGCAGTATCCTTAGCGGAGGGGCGAGCTCCTACGAGCAGTACTTC.

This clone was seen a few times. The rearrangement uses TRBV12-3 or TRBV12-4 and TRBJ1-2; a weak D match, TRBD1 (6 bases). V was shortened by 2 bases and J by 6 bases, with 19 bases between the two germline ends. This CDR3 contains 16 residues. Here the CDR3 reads CASSLLVRTGWDGYTF. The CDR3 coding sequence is TGTGCCAGCAGTTTATTAGTGAGAACAGGGTGGGATGGCTACACCTTC.

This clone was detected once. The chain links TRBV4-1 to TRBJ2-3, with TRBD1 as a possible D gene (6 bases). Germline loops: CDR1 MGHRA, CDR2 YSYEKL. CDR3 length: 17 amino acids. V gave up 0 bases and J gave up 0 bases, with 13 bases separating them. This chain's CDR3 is CASSQDGVGASTDTQYF. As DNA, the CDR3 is TGCGCCAGCAGCCAAGATGGTGTGGGGGCTAGCACAGATACGCAGTATTTT.

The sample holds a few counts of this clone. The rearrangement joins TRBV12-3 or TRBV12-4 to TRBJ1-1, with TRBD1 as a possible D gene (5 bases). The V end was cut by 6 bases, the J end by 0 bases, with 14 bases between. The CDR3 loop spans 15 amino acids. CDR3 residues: CASRRNGHLNTEAFF. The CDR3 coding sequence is TGTGCCAGCAGACGGAACGGACACTTGAACACTGAAGCTTTCTTT.

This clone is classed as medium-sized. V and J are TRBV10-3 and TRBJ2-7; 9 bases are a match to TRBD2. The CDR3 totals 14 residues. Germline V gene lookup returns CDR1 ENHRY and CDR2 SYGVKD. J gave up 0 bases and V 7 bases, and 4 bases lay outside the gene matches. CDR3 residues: CAINSGGSSYEQYF. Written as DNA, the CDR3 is TGTGCCATCAATAGCGGGGGAAGCTCCTACGAGCAGTACTTC.

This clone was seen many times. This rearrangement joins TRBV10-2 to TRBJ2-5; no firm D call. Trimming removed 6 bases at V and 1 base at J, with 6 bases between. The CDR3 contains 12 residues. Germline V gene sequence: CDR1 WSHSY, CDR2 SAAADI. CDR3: CASSTVQETQYF. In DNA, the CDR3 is TGCGCCAGCAGCACCGTCCAAGAGACCCAGTACTTC.

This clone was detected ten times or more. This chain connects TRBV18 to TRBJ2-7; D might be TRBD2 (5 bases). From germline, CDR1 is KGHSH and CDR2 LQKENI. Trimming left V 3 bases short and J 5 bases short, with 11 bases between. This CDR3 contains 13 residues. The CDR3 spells CASSPGVLDEQYF. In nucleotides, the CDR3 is TGTGCCAGCTCACCCGGGGTACTCGACGAGCAGTACTTC.

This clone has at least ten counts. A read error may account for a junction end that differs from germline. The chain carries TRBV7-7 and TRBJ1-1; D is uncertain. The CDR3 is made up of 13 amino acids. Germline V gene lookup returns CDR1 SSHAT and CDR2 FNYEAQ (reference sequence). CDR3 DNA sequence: TGTGCTAGCAGCCCAGGCGGCGGAACTGAAGCTTTCTTT. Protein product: CASSPGGGTEAFF.

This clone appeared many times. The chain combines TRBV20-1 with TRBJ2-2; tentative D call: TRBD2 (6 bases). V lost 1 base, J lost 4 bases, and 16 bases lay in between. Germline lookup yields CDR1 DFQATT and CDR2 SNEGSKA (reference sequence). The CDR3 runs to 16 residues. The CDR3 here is CSARASGLLSTGELFF. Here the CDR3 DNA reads TGCAGTGCTAGAGCCTCGGGACTCTTATCCACCGGGGAGCTGTTTTTT.

This CDR3 reads CSARDGAGQPQHF. DNA of the CDR3: TGCAGTGCTAGAGATGGGGCAGGGCAGCCCCAGCATTTT. The chain joins TRBV20-1 to TRBJ1-5, with D maybe TRBD1 (5 bases). CDR3 length equals 13 residues. V lost 0 bases, J lost 7 bases, and 10 bases lay in between. CDR1 DFQATT and CDR2 SNEGSKA come from the germline V gene (reference sequence).

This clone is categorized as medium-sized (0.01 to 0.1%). For the CDR3, the DNA is TGTGCCAGCAGAGACAGGGGGGTCACTGAAGCTTTCTTT. Translated: CASRDRGVTEAFF. The chain has TRBV2 and TRBJ1-1; 9 nucleotides align to TRBD1. Germline CDR1 and CDR2: SNHLY and FYNNEI. V was clipped by 6 bases and J by 4 bases; unmatched bases: 3. CDR3 size: 13 residues.

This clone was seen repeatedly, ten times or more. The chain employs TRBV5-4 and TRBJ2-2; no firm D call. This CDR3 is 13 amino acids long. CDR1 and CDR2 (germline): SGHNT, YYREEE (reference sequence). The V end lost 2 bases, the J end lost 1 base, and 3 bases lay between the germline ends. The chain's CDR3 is CASSFRNTGELFF. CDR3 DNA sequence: TGTGCCAGCAGCTTCCGGAACACCGGGGAGCTGTTTTTT.

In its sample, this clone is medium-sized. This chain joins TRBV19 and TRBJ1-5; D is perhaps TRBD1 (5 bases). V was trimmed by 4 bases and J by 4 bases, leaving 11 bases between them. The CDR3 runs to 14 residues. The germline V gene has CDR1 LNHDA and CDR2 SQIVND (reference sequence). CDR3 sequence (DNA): TGTGCCAGTAGTACGGGACGGGAGAATCAGCCCCAGCATTTT. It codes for CASSTGRENQPQHF. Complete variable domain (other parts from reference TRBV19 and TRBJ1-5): DGGITQSPKYLFRKEGQNVTLSCEQNLNHDAMYWYRQDPGQGLRLIYYSQIVNDFQKGDIAEGYSVSREKKESFPLTVTSAQKNPTAFYLCASSTGRENQPQHFGDGTRLSIL.

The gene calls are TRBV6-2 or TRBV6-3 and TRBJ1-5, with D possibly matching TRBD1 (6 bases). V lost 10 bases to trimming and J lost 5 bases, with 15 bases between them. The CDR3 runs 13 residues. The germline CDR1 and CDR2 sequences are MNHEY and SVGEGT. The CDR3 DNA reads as TGTGCCATCAGAACCGGACAGTATCAGCCCCAGCATTTT. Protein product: CAIRTGQYQPQHF.

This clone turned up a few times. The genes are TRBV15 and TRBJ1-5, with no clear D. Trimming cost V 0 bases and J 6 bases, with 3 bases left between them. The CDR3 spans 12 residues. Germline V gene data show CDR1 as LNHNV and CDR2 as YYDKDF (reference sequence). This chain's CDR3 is CATSRDFQPQHF. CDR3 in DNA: TGTGCCACCAGCAGAGATTTTCAGCCCCAGCATTTT.

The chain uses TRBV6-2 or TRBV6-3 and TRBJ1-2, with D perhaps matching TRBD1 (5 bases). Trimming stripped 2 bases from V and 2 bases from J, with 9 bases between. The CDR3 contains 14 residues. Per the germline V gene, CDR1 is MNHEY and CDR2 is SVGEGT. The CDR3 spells CASSYGRGNYGYTF. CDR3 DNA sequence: TGTGCCAGCAGTTACGGACGGGGCAACTATGGCTACACCTTC.

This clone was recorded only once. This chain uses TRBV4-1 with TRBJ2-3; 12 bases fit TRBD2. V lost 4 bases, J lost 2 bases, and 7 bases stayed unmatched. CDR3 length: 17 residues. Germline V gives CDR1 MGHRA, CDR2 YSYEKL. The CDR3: CASSPLGLAGTTDTQYF. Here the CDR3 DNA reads TGCGCCAGCAGCCCCCTCGGACTAGCGGGGACCACAGATACGCAGTATTTT.

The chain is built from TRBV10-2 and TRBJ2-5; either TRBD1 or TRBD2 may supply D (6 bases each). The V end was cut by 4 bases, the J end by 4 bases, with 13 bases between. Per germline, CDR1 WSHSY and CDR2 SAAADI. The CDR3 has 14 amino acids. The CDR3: CASSGHRDSETQYF. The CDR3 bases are TGCGCCAGCAGTGGGCACAGGGACTCAGAGACCCAGTACTTC.

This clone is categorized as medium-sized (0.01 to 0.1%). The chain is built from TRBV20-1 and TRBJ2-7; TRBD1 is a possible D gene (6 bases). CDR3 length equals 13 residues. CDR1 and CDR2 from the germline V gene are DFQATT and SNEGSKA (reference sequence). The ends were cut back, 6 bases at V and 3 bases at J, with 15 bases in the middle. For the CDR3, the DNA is TGCAGTGCCGCTACAGGGAAGGTCTACGAGCAGTACTTC. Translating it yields CSAATGKVYEQYF.

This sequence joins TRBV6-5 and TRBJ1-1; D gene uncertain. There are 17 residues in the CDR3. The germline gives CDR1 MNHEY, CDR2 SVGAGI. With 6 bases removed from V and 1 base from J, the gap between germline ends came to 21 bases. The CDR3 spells CASRLDRTGYSNTEAFF. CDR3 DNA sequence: TGTGCCAGCAGACTCGATCGGACGGGGTACTCGAACACTGAAGCTTTCTTT.

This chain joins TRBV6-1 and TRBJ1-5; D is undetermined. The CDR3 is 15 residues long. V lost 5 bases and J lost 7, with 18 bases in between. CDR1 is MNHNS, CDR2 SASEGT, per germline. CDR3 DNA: TGTGCCAGCAGTAAAGTAGGGATGGGCGGACAGCCCCAGCATTTT. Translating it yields CASSKVGMGGQPQHF.